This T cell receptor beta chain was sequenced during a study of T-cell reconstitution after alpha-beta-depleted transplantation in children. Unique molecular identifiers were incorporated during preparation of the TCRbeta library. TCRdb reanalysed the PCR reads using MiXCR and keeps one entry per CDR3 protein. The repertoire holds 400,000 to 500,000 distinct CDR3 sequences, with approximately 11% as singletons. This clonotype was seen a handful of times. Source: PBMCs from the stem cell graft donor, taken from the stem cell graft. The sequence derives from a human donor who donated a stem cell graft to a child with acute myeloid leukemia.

CDR3 amino acids: CASSAYGTSGGNEQFF. CDR3 coding DNA: TGTGCCAGCAGCGCGTACGGGACTAGCGGGGGCAATGAGCAGTTCTTC. The chain uses TRBV7-2 and TRBJ2-1, with 14 bases matching TRBD2. This CDR3 is built from 16 residues. With V trimmed by 5 bases and J by 6 bases, 6 bases remained unmatched. Germline V gives CDR1 SGHTA, CDR2 FQGNSA.